This T cell receptor (beta chain) was retrieved from a study of technical replicates of blood from several donors. Assay: immunoSEQ multiplex PCR; the TCRdb copy retains only in-frame clones and omits some. The sample lists about 83,000 clones; about 90% were seen once. The CDR3 sequence is 13 residues long. The V gene lost 5 bases and the J gene lost 7 bases, with 15 bases spanning the gap. CDR1 and CDR2 (germline): SGHDT, YYEEEE. Source material: T cells isolated from PBMCs. The TCR comes from a human donor in good health. The V call is TRBV5-6, the J call TRBJ2-5; D is possibly TRBD1 (5 bases). DNA for the CDR3: TGTGCCAGCAGGGGGCCACCTGGGGTGACCCAGTACTTC. Translating gives CASRGPPGVTQYF.